The 29 T cell receptor beta chains below all came from one sample that was sequenced in a study of blood T cell repertoires in COVID-19. Assay used: immunoSEQ multiplex PCR; TCRdb lists only in-frame clones, some missing. Of 200,000 to 300,000 clones in the sample, 75% to 90% were seen once. The source material was peripheral blood. These TCRs come from a woman aged 35 to 49 who had recovered from COVID-19.

The chain recombines TRBV5-1 with TRBJ2-5; a possible D gene is TRBD2 (6 bases). Germline CDR1 SGHRS, CDR2 YFSETQ. The V gene lost 0 bases and the J gene lost 5 bases, with 23 bases spanning the gap. The length of the CDR3 is 18 residues. CDR3 region: CASSLVPPGSGTFETQYF. In nucleotides, the CDR3 is TGCGCCAGCAGCTTGGTGCCACCGGGTAGCGGTACTTTTGAGACCCAGTACTTC.

The J gene is TRBJ2-3, the V gene TRBV18, with 8 bases aligning to TRBD2. The length of the CDR3 is 17 residues. Germline V CDR1 and CDR2: KGHSH, LQKENI. J gave up 2 bases and V 3 bases, and 10 bases lay outside the gene matches. CDR3: CASSPSGGPISTDTQYF. CDR3 bases: TGTGCCAGCTCACCGAGCGGGGGCCCCATTTCCACAGATACGCAGTATTTT.

The rearrangement joins TRBV5-1 to TRBJ1-2, with TRBD1 matching 9 bases. This CDR3 is built from 14 residues. The trim removed 0 bases at V and 8 bases at J, leaving 5 bases unmatched. Germline loops: CDR1 SGHRS, CDR2 YFSETQ. CDR3 coding DNA: TGCGCCAGCAGCTTGGACCGGGACAGGGAGGGCTACACCTTC. Residues: CASSLDRDREGYTF.

This sequence joins TRBV4-1 and TRBJ2-3; TRBD2 is a possible D gene (7 bases). This CDR3 comprises 16 residues. Trimming pared 4 bases from V and 1 base from J, leaving 15 bases between. Germline lookup yields CDR1 MGHRA and CDR2 YSYEKL. The CDR3 here is CASSPQSGGGTDTQYF. The CDR3 nucleotides read TGCGCCAGCAGCCCCCAGTCGGGGGGCGGCACAGATACGCAGTATTTT.

J is TRBJ2-5 and V is TRBV19, with TRBD2 matching over 10 bases. V shed 4 bases, J shed 7 bases, and the junction held 6 bases outside the gene matches. CDR1 and CDR2 from the germline V gene are LNHDA and SQIVND (reference sequence). The CDR3 consists of 14 residues. This chain's CDR3 is CASSKPSGGGTQYF. The DNA for the CDR3 is TGTGCCAGTAGTAAACCTAGCGGGGGAGGGACCCAGTACTTC.

This clone appeared a single time. The gene calls are TRBV6-4 and TRBJ1-1, with 8 positions matching TRBD1. The germline CDR1 and CDR2 sequences are MRHNA and SNTAGT. V shed 6 bases and J 4 bases; nucleotides not matched to a gene: 7. The CDR3 spans 14 residues. CDR3 in amino acids: CASRAGGFGTEAFF. The CDR3 DNA reads TGTGCCAGCAGAGCAGGGGGCTTTGGCACTGAAGCTTTCTTT.

The chain links TRBV3-1 (or the pseudogene TRBV3-2) to TRBJ1-4, with D perhaps matching TRBD1 (6 bases). Germline V gene data show CDR1 as LGHDT and CDR2 as YNNKEL (reference sequence). The CDR3 has 14 residues. V was clipped by 4 bases and J by 7 bases, with 13 bases between them. Here the CDR3 reads CASSLTGLGEKLFF. CDR3 coding DNA: TGTGCCAGCAGCCTGACAGGACTTGGTGAAAAACTGTTTTTT.

The chain is built from TRBV5-5 and TRBJ1-6; D is unresolved. This CDR3 contains 12 residues. V lost 4 bases and J 8 bases, leaving 7 bases between the germline ends. Germline V gives CDR1 SGHKS, CDR2 YYEKEE (reference sequence). The CDR3 DNA reads as TGTGCCAGCAGCCCTAGCGATTCACCCCTCCACTTT. Translation: CASSPSDSPLHF.

J is TRBJ1-5 and V is TRBV4-1; D uncertain. The germline V and J ends were trimmed by 0 bases and 7 bases, with 10 bases remaining between them. The CDR3 covers 14 residues. Per the germline V gene, CDR1 is MGHRA and CDR2 is YSYEKL. This CDR3 is CASSQDAVSQPQHF. CDR3 in DNA: TGCGCCAGCAGCCAAGATGCGGTTTCCCAGCCCCAGCATTTT.

This clone showed up just once. This rearrangement joins TRBV9 to TRBJ1-2; 7 bases line up with TRBD1. The CDR3 totals 16 residues. The ends lost 5 bases at V and 4 bases at J; junction bases unmatched: 14. Germline-derived CDR1 and CDR2 are SGDLS and YYNGEE. In DNA form, the CDR3 reads TGTGCCAGCAGAAAAGATCAGGGGGACAGAAGCTATGGCTACACCTTC. Amino acids: CASRKDQGDRSYGYTF.

The chain carries TRBV5-1 and TRBJ2-3; a weak D match, TRBD1 (5 bases). The CDR3 extends over 14 amino acids. Trimming left V 6 bases short and J 0 bases short, with 11 bases between. Germline V CDR1 and CDR2: SGHRS, YFSETQ. The CDR3 loop is CASTRGSSTDTQYF. As DNA, the CDR3 is TGCGCCAGCACTAGGGGCTCTAGCACAGATACGCAGTATTTT.

This chain uses TRBV5-4 with TRBJ1-2, with 9 nucleotides matching TRBD1. Trimming cost V 4 bases and J 1 base; bases outside gene matches: 8. CDR3 size: 16 residues. Germline lookup yields CDR1 SGHNT and CDR2 YYREEE (reference sequence). CDR3 region: CASSQSTGGGNYGYTF. The CDR3 coding sequence is TGTGCCAGCAGCCAGTCAACAGGGGGCGGTAACTATGGCTACACCTTC.

This chain connects TRBV3-1 (or the pseudogene TRBV3-2) to TRBJ2-7, with 7 positions matching TRBD1. This CDR3 is built from 18 residues. Germline CDR1 reads LGHDT; CDR2 reads YNNKEL (reference sequence). V lost 4 bases, J lost 3 bases, and 18 bases stayed unmatched. The CDR3 spells CASSRRSENRDSNYEQYF. The CDR3 nucleotides are TGTGCCAGCAGCCGAAGGAGCGAAAACCGGGACAGTAACTACGAGCAGTACTTC.

The rearrangement uses TRBV19 and TRBJ1-1; TRBD1 agrees at 12 bases. V lost 4 bases, J lost 4 bases, and 1 base stayed unmatched. CDR3 length: 14 amino acids. Germline-derived CDR1 and CDR2 are LNHDA and SQIVND (reference sequence). The CDR3 sequence is CASSKGQGATEAFF. The CDR3 region has the DNA TGTGCCAGTAGTAAGGGACAGGGGGCCACTGAAGCTTTCTTT.

This clone appeared a single time. This chain uses TRBV9 with TRBJ2-6, with 8 positions matching TRBD1. CDR1 and CDR2 from the germline V gene are SGDLS and YYNGEE. CDR3 length: 16 residues. Trimming at V came to 6 bases and at J to 4 bases, leaving 9 bases not matched to a gene. Here the CDR3 DNA reads TGTGCCAGCACAAGGGACAGGACCGGAGGGGCCAACGTCCTGACTTTC. Translated: CASTRDRTGGANVLTF.

This clone appeared a few times. This chain joins TRBV7-3 and TRBJ1-2; unclear D gene. Per germline, CDR1 SGHTA and CDR2 FQGTGA. CDR3 length: 13 residues. Trimming left V 4 bases short and J 3 bases short, with 9 bases between. CDR3 amino acids: CASSSHADYGYTF. In DNA, the CDR3 is TGTGCCAGCAGCTCACACGCCGACTATGGCTACACCTTC.

The rearrangement joins TRBV6-5 to TRBJ2-3, with TRBD1 as a possible D gene (5 bases). CDR1 MNHEY and CDR2 SVGAGI come from the germline V gene. The CDR3 runs to 14 residues. Trimming stripped 6 bases from V and 0 bases from J, with 10 bases between. CDR3 bases: TGTGCCAGCAGAAGGACATTTAGCACAGATACGCAGTATTTT. This translates into CASRRTFSTDTQYF.

This clone was found a few times. The chain combines TRBV29-1 with TRBJ2-1, with D maybe TRBD2 (6 bases). Germline V CDR1 and CDR2: SQVTM, ANQGSEA. The CDR3 runs to 14 residues. Trimming took 7 bases from V and 5 from J, leaving 18 bases between them. CDR3 nucleotides: TGCAGCGGAGCAACGGGACTGGCGAACAATGAGCAGTTCTTC. Translated: CSGATGLANNEQFF.

The chain recombines TRBV11-2 with TRBJ2-3, with TRBD2 identical over 13 bases. The J segment lost 2 bases and the V segment lost 5 bases, leaving 10 bases of the junction unmatched. The CDR3 is 18 residues long. Germline assignment: CDR1 SGHAT and CDR2 FQNNGV. CDR3 protein: CASSPGRLAGGLTDTQYF. CDR3 bases: TGTGCCAGCAGCCCGGGAAGACTAGCGGGGGGCCTCACAGATACGCAGTATTTT. Using reference TRBV11-2 and TRBJ2-3 for the parts outside the CDR3, the full variable domain is EAGVAQSPRYKIIEKRQSVAFWCNPISGHATLYWYQQILGQGPKLLIQFQNNGVVDDSQLPKDRFSAERLKGVDSTLKIQPAKLEDSAVYLCASSPGRLAGGLTDTQYFGPGTRLTVL.

The V and J genes are TRBV5-4 and TRBJ1-1; the D gene is possibly TRBD1 (5 bases). The CDR3 covers 19 residues. V lost 4 bases and J 5 bases, leaving 30 bases between the germline ends. Germline CDR1 and CDR2: SGHNT and YYREEE (reference sequence). For the CDR3, the DNA is TGTGCCAGCAGCCGACCCGGGAGGGGATCCACATGGCGGGGGACTGAAGCTTTCTTT. Translating it yields CASSRPGRGSTWRGTEAFF.

The gene calls are TRBV24-1 and TRBJ2-1; D may be TRBD2 (6 bases). Germline values: CDR1 KGHDR, CDR2 SFDVKD. Trimming cost V 3 bases and J 0 bases, with 8 bases left between them. This CDR3 contains 15 residues. For the CDR3, the DNA is TGTGCCACCAGTGATGCGACTAGCTCCTACAATGAGCAGTTCTTC. It encodes CATSDATSSYNEQFF.

In regard to this clone: Different DNA sequences within this sample yield the same CDR3. The genes are TRBV7-7 and TRBJ1-1; D may be TRBD1 (5 bases). Germline assignment: CDR1 SSHAT and CDR2 FNYEAQ (reference sequence). The germline V and J ends were trimmed by 3 bases and 0 bases, with 5 bases remaining between them. The CDR3 covers 13 residues. The CDR3 sequence is CASSLTVNTEAFF. DNA for the CDR3: TGTGCCAGCAGCTTGACAGTGAACACTGAAGCTTTCTTT.

The chain has TRBV7-2 and TRBJ1-2, with D possibly matching TRBD1 (5 bases). This CDR3 has 14 residues. From germline, CDR1 is SGHTA and CDR2 FQGNSA. Trimming left V 1 base short and J 8 bases short, with 14 bases between. The CDR3 DNA reads TGTGCCAGCAGCTTAGGATTTAGGGCAGGGGGCTACACCTTC. It specifies CASSLGFRAGGYTF.

J is TRBJ1-6 and V is TRBV19; the D gene is possibly TRBD1 (5 bases). CDR3 length: 15 residues. Germline CDR1 reads LNHDA; CDR2 reads SQIVND (reference sequence). V was shortened by 5 bases and J by 7 bases, with 15 bases between the two germline ends. CDR3 coding DNA: TGTGCCAGTAGTCCAGGGAGGATTGGGAATTCACCCCTCCACTTT. As protein: CASSPGRIGNSPLHF.

The chain carries TRBV4-3 and TRBJ2-5, with D maybe TRBD2 (5 bases). V gave up 0 bases and J gave up 0 bases, with 20 bases separating them. This CDR3 comprises 19 residues. Looked up from germline, CDR1 is LGHNA and CDR2 is YSLEER. The CDR3 spells CASSQDWAQLAPYQETQYF. The CDR3 DNA sequence: TGCGCCAGCAGCCAAGACTGGGCCCAGCTAGCACCGTACCAAGAGACCCAGTACTTC.

For the CDR3, the DNA is TGCGCCAGCAGCCAAGTTGTCGGGGCTAACTATGGCTACACCTTC. Protein sequence: CASSQVVGANYGYTF. This chain links TRBV4-3 with TRBJ1-2; no clear D. V shed 1 base and J shed 0 bases, with 9 bases lying between them. The CDR3 spans 15 residues. Germline lookup yields CDR1 LGHNA and CDR2 YSLEER.

The V and J genes are TRBV9 and TRBJ2-1; 9 bases fit TRBD2. Germline V gene lookup returns CDR1 SGDLS and CDR2 YYNGEE. The length of the CDR3 is 19 residues. The junction had 18 bases not matched to a gene; V was cut back by 3 bases and J by 5 bases. In DNA form, the CDR3 reads TGTGCCAGCAGCGGAGGTAGCGGGGGCCGAGACCTATATAACAATGAGCAGTTCTTC. As protein: CASSGGSGGRDLYNNEQFF.

This clone appeared a few times. The rearrangement joins TRBV5-1 to TRBJ1-2; 11 bases fit TRBD1. The CDR3 length is 17 residues. The ends lost 0 bases at V and 7 bases at J; junction bases unmatched: 11. Germline V CDR1 and CDR2: SGHRS, YFSETQ. For the CDR3, the DNA is TGCGCCAGCAGCTTGGCCGGTATTGAGGGGACAGGGGGTGGCTACACCTTC. Encoded protein: CASSLAGIEGTGGGYTF.

The V gene is TRBV18, the J gene TRBJ1-3; a weak D match, TRBD1 (5 bases). The CDR3 runs 14 residues. V lost 3 bases and J lost 4, with 10 bases in between. Germline assignment: CDR1 KGHSH and CDR2 LQKENI. DNA for the CDR3: TGTGCCAGCTCACCCGGGACTCCCGGAAACACCATATATTTT. Protein sequence: CASSPGTPGNTIYF.